Sequencing of this TCR beta chain was carried out in a study of cytomegalovirus exposure and HLA in healthy donors. Overall study context: About 85 million unique TCR sequences came from HLA-typed donors in an early release.

As regards this clone: Its antigen remains unknown.

13 Jbeta primers and 60 Vbeta primers were used for the PCR. This table comes from immunoSEQ multiplex PCR, and its TCRdb copy is limited to in-frame clones, with some not included. The sample holds 120,000 to 150,000 clones, 60% to 85% seen once. CDR1 is MGHRA and CDR2 is YSYEKL in the germline V gene. V shed 0 bases and J shed 14 bases, with 14 bases lying between them. CDR3 length: 13 residues. Study results and limitations: Despite most TCR sequences being rare, some public TCRs occurred in many donors. Per published reports, the classifier diagnosed cytomegalovirus status with high specificity and sensitivity.

The rearrangement joins TRBV4-1 to TRBJ2-1, with D possibly TRBD2 on 5 matching bases. Material for sequencing was PBMCs. This clonotype originated in a man between 35 and 55 years old in good health and CMV-seropositive. CDR3 sequence: CASSQDSNGMEFF. The CDR3 DNA follows: TGCGCCAGCAGCCAAGATTCTAACGGGATGGAGTTCTTC.